Detailed here is one T cell receptor beta chain. Its antigen is as yet unknown. This sample's treatment: roughly ten-day PBMC culture with coronavirus spike peptide pools or control peptides (ViraFEST assay). Peptide-pool expansion of antigen-specific T cells preceded TCR sequencing in ViraFEST. The sample belongs to a study of vaccination and CD4 T cells after COVID-19. Study as a whole: Post-vaccination samples were procured at a median of around 78 days following dose two (range 14 to 241).

An Oncomine TCR Beta short-read assay was used to sequence the DNA from cultured CD4+ T cells. MiXCR was run by TCRdb on the PCR reads, yielding one entry per CDR3 protein. The table records about 20,000 distinct CDR3 sequences, 50% to 70% of them present only once. Germline trimming cut 7 bases from V and 4 bases from J; bases unmatched to any gene: 4. The CDR3 runs 13 residues. CDR1 and CDR2 from the germline V gene are MNHNS and SASEGT. V gene TRBV6-1 combines with J gene TRBJ1-2, with 9 bases matching TRBD1. The receptor was isolated from a human donor who had recovered from COVID-19. Material: CD4+ T cells from blood, cultured in vitro, obtained after SARS-CoV-2 vaccination. The CDR3 coding sequence is TGTGCCAGCACCGCGACAGGGGGCTATGGCTACACCTTC. Its protein product is CASTATGGYGYTF.